This TCR beta chain was observed in a study of regulatory T cells in long-lasting Graves disease. Time point given: newly diagnosed GD, antithyroid drugs for less than 3 months. Extracted RNA from PBMCs served as the source of the TCR library. V was pared by 0 bases and J by 1 base, with 11 bases of the junction left unmatched. The CDR3 runs to 18 residues. Germline V gene data show CDR1 as DFQATT and CDR2 as SNEGSKA (reference sequence). Assembly of TCR beta libraries relied on iRepertoire HTBI primers together with Arm-PCR of CDR3 regions. TCRdb reprocessed the multiplex PCR reads with MiXCR, giving one entry per CDR3 protein. The sample includes over 300,000 distinct CDR3 sequences, 15% to 18% of them seen just once. This clonotype was detected ten times or more.

The sample in question was peripheral blood mononuclear cells (PBMCs), obtained at new diagnosis, from a patient treated with antithyroid drugs. This sequence originates from a female donor with Graves disease. This chain uses TRBV20-1 with TRBJ2-5, with TRBD1 identical over 10 bases. CDR3 in DNA: TGCAGTGCTAGAGATGACAGGGGGCCGTTTATAACCCAAGAGACCCAGTACTTC. It yields the protein CSARDDRGPFITQETQYF.